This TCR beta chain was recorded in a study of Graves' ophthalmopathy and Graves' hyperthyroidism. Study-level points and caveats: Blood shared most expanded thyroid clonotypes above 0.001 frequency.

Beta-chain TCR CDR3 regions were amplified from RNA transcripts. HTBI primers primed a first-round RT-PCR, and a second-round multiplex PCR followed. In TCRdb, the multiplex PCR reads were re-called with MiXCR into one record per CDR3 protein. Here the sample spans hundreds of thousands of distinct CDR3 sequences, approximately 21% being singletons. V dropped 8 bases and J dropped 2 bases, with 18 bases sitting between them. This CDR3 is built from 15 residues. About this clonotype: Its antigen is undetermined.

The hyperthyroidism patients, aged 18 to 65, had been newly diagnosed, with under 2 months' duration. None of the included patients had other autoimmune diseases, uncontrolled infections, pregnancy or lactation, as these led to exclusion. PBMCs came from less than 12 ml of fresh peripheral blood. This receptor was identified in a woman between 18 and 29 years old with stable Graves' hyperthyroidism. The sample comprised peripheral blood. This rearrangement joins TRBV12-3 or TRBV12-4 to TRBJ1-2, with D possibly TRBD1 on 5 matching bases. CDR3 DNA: TGTGCCAGCTCCTCGAGGAGGGGCAGGAACTATGGCTACACCTTC. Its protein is CASSSRRGRNYGYTF.